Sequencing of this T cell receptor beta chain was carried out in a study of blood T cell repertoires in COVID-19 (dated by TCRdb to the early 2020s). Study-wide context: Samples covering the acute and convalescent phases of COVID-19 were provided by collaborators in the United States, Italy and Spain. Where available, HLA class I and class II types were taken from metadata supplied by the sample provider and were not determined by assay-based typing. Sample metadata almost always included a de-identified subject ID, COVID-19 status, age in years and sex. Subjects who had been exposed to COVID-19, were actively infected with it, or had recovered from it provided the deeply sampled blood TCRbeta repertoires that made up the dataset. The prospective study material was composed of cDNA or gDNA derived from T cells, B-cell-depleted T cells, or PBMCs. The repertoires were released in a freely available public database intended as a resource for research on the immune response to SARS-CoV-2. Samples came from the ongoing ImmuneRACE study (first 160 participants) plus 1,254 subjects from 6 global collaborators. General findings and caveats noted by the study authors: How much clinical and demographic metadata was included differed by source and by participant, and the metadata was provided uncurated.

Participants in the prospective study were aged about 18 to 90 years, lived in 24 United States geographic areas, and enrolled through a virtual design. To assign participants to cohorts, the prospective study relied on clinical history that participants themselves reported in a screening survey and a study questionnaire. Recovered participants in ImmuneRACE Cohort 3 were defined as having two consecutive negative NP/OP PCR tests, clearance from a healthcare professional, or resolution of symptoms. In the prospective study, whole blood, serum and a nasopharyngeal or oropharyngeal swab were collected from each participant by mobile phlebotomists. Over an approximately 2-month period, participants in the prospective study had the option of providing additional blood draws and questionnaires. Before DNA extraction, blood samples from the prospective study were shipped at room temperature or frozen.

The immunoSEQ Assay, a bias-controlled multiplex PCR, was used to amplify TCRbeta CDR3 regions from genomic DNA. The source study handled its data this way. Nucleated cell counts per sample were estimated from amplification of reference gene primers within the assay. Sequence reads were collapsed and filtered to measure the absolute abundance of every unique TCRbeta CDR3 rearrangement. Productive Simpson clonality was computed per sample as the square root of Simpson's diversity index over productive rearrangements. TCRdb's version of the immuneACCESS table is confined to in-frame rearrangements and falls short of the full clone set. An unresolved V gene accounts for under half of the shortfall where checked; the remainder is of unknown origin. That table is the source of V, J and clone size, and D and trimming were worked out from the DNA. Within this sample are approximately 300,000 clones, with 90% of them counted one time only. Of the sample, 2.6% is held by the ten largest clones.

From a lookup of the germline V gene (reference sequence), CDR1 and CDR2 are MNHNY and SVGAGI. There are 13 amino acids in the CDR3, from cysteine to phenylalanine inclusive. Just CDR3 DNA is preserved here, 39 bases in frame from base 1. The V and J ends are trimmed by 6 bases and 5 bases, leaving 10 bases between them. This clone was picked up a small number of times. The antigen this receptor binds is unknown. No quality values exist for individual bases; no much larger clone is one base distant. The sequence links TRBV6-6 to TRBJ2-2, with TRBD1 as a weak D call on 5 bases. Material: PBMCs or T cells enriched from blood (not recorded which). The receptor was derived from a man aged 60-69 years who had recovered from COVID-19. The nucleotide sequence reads TGTGCCAGCAGATTTAGGGGAACCGGGGAGCTGTTTTTT. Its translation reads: CASRFRGTGELFF.